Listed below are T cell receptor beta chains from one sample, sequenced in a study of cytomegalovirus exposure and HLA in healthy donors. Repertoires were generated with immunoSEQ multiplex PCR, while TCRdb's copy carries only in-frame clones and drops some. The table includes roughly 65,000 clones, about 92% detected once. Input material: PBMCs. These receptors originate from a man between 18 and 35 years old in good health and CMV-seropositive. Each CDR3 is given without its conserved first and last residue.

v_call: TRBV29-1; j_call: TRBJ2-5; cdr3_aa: SVGLAETQY
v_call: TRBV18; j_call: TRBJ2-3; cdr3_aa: ASSPWAVSDTQY
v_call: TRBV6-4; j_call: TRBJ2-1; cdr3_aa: ASSELAGVGYNEQF
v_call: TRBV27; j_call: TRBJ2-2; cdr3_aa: ASSFPRSGRSPGELF
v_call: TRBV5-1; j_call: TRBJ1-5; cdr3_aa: ASSPGDSLNQPQH
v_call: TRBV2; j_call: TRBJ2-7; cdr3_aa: ASSEAGVQY
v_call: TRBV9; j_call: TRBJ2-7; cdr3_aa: ASSSTSENYEQY
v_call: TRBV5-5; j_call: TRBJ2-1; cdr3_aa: ASSRGGLTSGSLNEQF
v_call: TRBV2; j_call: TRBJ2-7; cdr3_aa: ASSVWGAIEQY
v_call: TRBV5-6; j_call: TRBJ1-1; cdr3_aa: ASKPRDRGPEAF
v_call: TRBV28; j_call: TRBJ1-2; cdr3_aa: ASLIGGGYGYT
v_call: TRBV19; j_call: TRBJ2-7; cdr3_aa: ASGHPRGATSGSYEQY
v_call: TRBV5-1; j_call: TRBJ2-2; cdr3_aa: ASSYRGFDTGELF
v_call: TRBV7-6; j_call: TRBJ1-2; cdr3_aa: ASSSIGGFYGYT
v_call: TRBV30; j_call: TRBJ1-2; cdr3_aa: AWTQGGYGYT
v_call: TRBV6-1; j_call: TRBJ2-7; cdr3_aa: ASSTETALREQY
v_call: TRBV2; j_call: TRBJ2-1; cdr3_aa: ASRETSGTSGYNEQF
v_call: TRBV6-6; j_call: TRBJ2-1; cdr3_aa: ASRNRDVAYNEQF
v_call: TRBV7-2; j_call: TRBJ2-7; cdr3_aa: ASSLGTVYEQY
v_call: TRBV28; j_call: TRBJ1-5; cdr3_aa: ASSTLKGKGLPQH
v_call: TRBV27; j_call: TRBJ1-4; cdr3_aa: ASSSGTVNEKLF
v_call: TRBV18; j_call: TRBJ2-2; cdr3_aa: ASSPPGTVNTGELF
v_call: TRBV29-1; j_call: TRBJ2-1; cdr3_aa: SVVGVAGYNEQF
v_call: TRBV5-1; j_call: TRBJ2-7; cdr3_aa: ASSLWTAYEQY
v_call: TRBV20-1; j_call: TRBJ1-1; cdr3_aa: SASRQSEAF
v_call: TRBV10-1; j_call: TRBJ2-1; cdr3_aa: ASSVGQNEQF
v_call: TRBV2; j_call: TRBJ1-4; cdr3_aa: ASRVSTNEKLF
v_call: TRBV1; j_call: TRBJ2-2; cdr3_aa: TSSRPFKGLAGVEDTGELF
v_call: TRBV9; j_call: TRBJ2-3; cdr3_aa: ASSVRGLADTDTQY
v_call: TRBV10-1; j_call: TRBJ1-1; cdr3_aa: ASSESRGRLSGEAF
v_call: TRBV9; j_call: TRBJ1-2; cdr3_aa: ASSFQAGGGYT
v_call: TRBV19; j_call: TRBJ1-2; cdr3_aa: ASSAPGQGTLDNYGYT
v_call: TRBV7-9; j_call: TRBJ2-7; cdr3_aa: ASSPKSGTGVYEQY
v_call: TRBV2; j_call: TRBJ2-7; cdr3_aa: ASSDRTSGTYEQY
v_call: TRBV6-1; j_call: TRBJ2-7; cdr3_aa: ASNLGTSGVEQY
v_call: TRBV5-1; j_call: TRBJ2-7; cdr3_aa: ASSLEIWDRLGEQY
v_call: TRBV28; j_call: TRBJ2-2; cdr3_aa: ASSLYTSGDTGELF
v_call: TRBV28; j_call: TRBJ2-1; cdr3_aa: ASSRPSGRSNEQF
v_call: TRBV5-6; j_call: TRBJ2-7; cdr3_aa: ASSFLGEQY
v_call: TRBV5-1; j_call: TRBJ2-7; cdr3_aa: ASSLGLVSYEQY
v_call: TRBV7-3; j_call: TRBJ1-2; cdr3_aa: ASSPGQGYGYT
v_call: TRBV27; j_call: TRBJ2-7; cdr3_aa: ASSIGTTYEQY
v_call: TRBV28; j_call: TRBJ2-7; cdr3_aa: ASSLMGLASREQY
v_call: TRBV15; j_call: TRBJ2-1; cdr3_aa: ATSSMRGHFNEQF
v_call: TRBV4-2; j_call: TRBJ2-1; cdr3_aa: ASSQEFGAGGPGEQF
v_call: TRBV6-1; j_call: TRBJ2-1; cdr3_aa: ASSELAGDYNEQF
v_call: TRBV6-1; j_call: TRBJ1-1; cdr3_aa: ASKTGVTTEAF
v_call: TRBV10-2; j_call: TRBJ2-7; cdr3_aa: ATGSYEQY
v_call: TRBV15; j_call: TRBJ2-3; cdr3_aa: ATSRDWRREGDTQY
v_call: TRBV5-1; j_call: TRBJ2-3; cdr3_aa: ASSLVGQGGDTQY
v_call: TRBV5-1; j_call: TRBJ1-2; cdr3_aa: ASSEGQGVIYGYT
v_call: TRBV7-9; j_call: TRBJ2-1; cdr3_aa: ASRSDSGSRDNEQF
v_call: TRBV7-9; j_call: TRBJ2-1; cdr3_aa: ASSLSQGAEYEQF
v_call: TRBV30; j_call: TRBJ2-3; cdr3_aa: AWGIGGAQADTQY